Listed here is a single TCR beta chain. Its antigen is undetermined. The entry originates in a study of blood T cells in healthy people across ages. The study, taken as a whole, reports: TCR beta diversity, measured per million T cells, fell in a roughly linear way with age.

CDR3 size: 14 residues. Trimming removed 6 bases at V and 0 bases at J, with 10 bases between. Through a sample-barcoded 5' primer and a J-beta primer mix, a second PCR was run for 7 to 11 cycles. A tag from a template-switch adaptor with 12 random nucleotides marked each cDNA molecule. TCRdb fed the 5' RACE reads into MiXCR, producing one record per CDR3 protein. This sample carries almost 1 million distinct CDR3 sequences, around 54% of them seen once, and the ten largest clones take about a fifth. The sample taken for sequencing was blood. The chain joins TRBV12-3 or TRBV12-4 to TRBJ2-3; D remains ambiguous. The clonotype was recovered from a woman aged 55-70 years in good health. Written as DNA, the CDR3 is TGTGCCAGCAGCCCTAAAACTAGCACAGATACGCAGTATTTT. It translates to CASSPKTSTDTQYF.